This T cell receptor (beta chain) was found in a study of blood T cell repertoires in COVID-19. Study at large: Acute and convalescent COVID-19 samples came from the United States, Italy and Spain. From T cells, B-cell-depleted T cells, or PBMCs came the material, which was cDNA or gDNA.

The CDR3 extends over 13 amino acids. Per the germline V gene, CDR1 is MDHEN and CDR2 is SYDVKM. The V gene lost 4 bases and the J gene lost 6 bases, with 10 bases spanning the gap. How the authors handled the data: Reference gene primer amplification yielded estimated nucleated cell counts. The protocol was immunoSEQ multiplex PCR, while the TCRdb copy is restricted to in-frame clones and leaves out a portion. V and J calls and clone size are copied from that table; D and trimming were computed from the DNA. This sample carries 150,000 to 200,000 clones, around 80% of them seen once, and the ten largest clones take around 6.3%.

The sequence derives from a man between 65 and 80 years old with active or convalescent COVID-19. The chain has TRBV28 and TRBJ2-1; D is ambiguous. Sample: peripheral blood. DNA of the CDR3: TGTGCCAGCAGTTCCGTGCCAGGCAATGAGCAGTTCTTC. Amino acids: CASSSVPGNEQFF.